This passage covers 14 T cell receptor beta chains from one sample sequenced in a study of control samples from healthy donors and cancer patients. Clones were sequenced by immunoSEQ multiplex PCR, and TCRdb holds only the in-frame ones, with some missing. The top ten clones hold more than 6.5% of a sample with about 140,000 clones, about 90% of them seen once. Sequenced sample: blood. These receptors all stem from a man between 18 and 29 years old in good health.

The chain combines TRBV7-2 with TRBJ1-1, with no clear D. CDR1 is SGHTA, CDR2 FQGNSA, per germline. The CDR3 runs to 15 residues. V was cut by 5 bases and J by 11 bases, with 24 bases left in between. The CDR3 coding sequence is TGTGCCAGCAGCCCCTCCTCCAGAAACCCATATGCGGCTTTCTTT. Its translation is CASSPSSRNPYAAFF.

The J gene is TRBJ2-1, the V gene TRBV7-3, with 13 positions matching TRBD2. V was pared by 5 bases and J by 4 bases, with 11 bases of the junction left unmatched. Germline V gene data show CDR1 as SGHTA and CDR2 as FQGTGA. The CDR3 covers 18 residues. The CDR3 DNA reads as TGTGCCAGCAGCCCCGGGACTAGCGGGGAATACCTTTACAATGAGCAGTTCTTC. Translating gives CASSPGTSGEYLYNEQFF.

V and J are TRBV6-5 and TRBJ1-2, with D unclear. V lost 4 bases and J lost 7, with 10 bases in between. The CDR3 is made up of 12 amino acids. Per germline, CDR1 MNHEY and CDR2 SVGAGI. The CDR3 reads CASSFEGSGYTF. CDR3 sequence (DNA): TGTGCCAGCAGTTTCGAGGGAAGTGGCTACACCTTC.

The chain uses TRBV5-1 and TRBJ1-4; tentatively, D is TRBD1 (5 bases). Germline V lookup: CDR1 SGHRS, CDR2 YFSETQ. Trimming removed 5 bases at V and 4 bases at J, with 12 bases between. CDR3 size: 14 residues. The CDR3: CASRRDSLNEKLFF. CDR3 coding DNA: TGCGCCAGCAGACGCGACAGCCTTAATGAAAAACTGTTTTTT.

The rearrangement uses TRBV12-3 or TRBV12-4 and TRBJ1-1; TRBD1 might be the D (5 bases). There are 12 residues in the CDR3. V was cut by 6 bases and J by 5 bases, with 10 bases left in between. CDR3 amino acids: CASSFGTTEAFF. The CDR3 bases are TGTGCCAGCAGCTTCGGGACTACTGAAGCTTTCTTT.

The V call is TRBV21-1, the J call TRBJ1-5; the table's TRBD1 call for D was not verified on the DNA. TRBV21-1 is flagged as a pseudogene. The length of the CDR3 is 17 residues. The CDR3 sequence: CASSEPGQGFLDQPQHF. The CDR3 DNA reads as TGTGCCAGCAGCGAACCGGGACAGGGGTTTCTGGATCAGCCCCAGCATTTT.

This rearrangement joins TRBV2 to TRBJ2-7; 9 bases fit TRBD1. V trimming: 6 bases; J trimming: 1 base; junction bases outside the gene matches: 7. Germline lookup yields CDR1 SNHLY and CDR2 FYNNEI. This CDR3 region has 15 residues. The CDR3 coding sequence is TGTGCCAGCAGACCCCGACAGGGGGGGTCCTACGAGCAGTACTTC. As protein: CASRPRQGGSYEQYF.

V is TRBV5-1 and J is TRBJ2-5, with a possible D match to TRBD1 (5 bases). Germline loops: CDR1 SGHRS, CDR2 YFSETQ. V was pared by 4 bases and J by 2 bases, with 15 bases between. The CDR3 runs to 15 residues. CDR3 coding DNA: TGCGCCAGCAGCAAGTGGACGGACATTCAAGAGACCCAGTACTTC. It encodes CASSKWTDIQETQYF.

This chain uses TRBV5-1 with TRBJ2-2; possibly TRBD1 or TRBD2 for D (5 bases each). The CDR3 runs to 14 residues. Per the germline V gene, CDR1 is SGHRS and CDR2 is YFSETQ. V was cut by 3 bases and J by 5 bases, with 11 bases left in between. This chain's CDR3 is CASSSLGVTGELFF. CDR3 DNA sequence: TGCGCCAGCAGCTCTTTGGGGGTTACCGGGGAGCTGTTTTTT. Full variable domain (missing parts from reference TRBV5-1 and TRBJ2-2): KAGVTQTPRYLIKTRGQQVTLSCSPISGHRSVSWYQQTPGQGLQFLFEYFSETQRNKGNFPGRFSGRQFSNSRSEMNVSTLELGDSALYLCASSSLGVTGELFFGEGSRLTVL.

This clone was seen just once. The rearrangement links TRBV5-3 to TRBJ1-1; 7 bases fit TRBD1. TRBV5-3 is marked as an open reading frame, function uncertain. V lost 4 bases, J lost 6 bases, and 21 bases stayed unmatched. There are 18 residues in the CDR3. CDR3 coding DNA: TGTGCCAGAAGCGAGAAGTTCCAGGGGGTCCTCCCGAGCGCTGAAGCTTTCTTT. Its protein product is CARSEKFQGVLPSAEAFF.

The gene calls are TRBV27 and TRBJ2-1; a possible D gene is TRBD2 (7 bases). CDR3 size: 14 residues. The V gene's germline CDR1 is MNHEY and CDR2 SMNVEV (reference sequence). The V end lost 7 bases, the J end lost 7 bases, and 17 bases lay between the germline ends. The CDR3 sequence is CASIPAKGGNEQFF. CDR3 DNA sequence: TGTGCCAGCATCCCAGCTAAGGGGGGGAATGAGCAGTTCTTC.

J is TRBJ2-3 and V is TRBV7-9; 10 nucleotides agree with TRBD2. J gave up 3 bases and V 3 bases, and 9 bases lay outside the gene matches. Germline V CDR1 and CDR2: SEHNR, FQNEAQ (reference sequence). The CDR3 is made up of 17 amino acids. CDR3 coding DNA: TGTGCCAGCAGCTTCAGCGGGGGGGCCTTAATTACAGATACGCAGTATTTT. Protein sequence: CASSFSGGALITDTQYF.

The chain has TRBV6-5 and TRBJ2-2; no firm D call. Trimming shortened V by 2 bases and J by 4 bases, and 5 bases separated the two germline ends. Germline CDR1 MNHEY, CDR2 SVGAGI. The CDR3 covers 13 residues. For the CDR3, the DNA is TGTGCCAGCAGTTACGGAAGCACCGGGGAGCTGTTTTTT. This codes for CASSYGSTGELFF.

The chain employs TRBV6-5 and TRBJ1-2; D gene uncertain. This CDR3 contains 14 residues. From germline, CDR1 is MNHEY and CDR2 SVGAGI. Trimming removed 0 bases at V and 8 bases at J, with 13 bases between. CDR3 region: CASSYSRVSRGYTF. CDR3 bases: TGTGCCAGCAGTTACTCCCGAGTCTCTCGAGGCTACACCTTC.